These 30 T cell receptor beta chains were all obtained from the same sample, sequenced in a study of T cells in women clearing cervical HPV infection. Method: immunoSEQ multiplex PCR; TCRdb's copy keeps in-frame clones and lacks some. The sample holds 31,000 or so clones. The specimen was blood buffy coat. The source of these receptors is a woman between 18 and 70 years old with a cervical HPV16 infection that either progressed to CIN3+ or cleared (not recorded which).

About this clone itself: The CDR3 goes on 3 residues after the read ends, and that part is filled in from the germline J gene. The chain has TRBV7-8 and TRBJ1-5, with 9 bases aligning to TRBD1. Per the germline V gene, CDR1 is SGHVS and CDR2 is FQNEAQ. The CDR3 runs to 15 residues. J gave up 5 bases and V 4 bases, and 6 bases lay outside the gene matches. CDR3 region: CASSSGQGRYQPQHF. The DNA read from the CDR3 is TGTGCCAGCAGCTCAGGACAGGGGAGATATCAGCCC.

With respect to this clone: The read stops 3 residues short of the end of the CDR3; the missing end is completed from the germline J gene. The V and J genes are TRBV10-2 and TRBJ1-1; D possibly corresponds to TRBD1 (5 bases). CDR3 length equals 13 residues. Germline loops: CDR1 WSHSY, CDR2 SAAADI. The ends were cut back, 4 bases at V and 3 bases at J, with 9 bases in the middle. The part of the CDR3 DNA that was read is TGCGCCAGCAGTGTTAAGGGGTACACTGAA. It codes for CASSVKGYTE. The CDR3 as a whole reads CASSVKGYTEAFF.

By frequency, this clone is medium-sized (0.01 to 0.1%). The read gets to within 3 residues of the CDR3 end, and the germline J gene fills in the rest. V is TRBV20-1 and J is TRBJ2-1; 13 bases map to TRBD2. CDR3 length equals 15 residues. From germline, CDR1 is DFQATT and CDR2 SNEGSKA (reference sequence). V dropped 2 bases and J dropped 8; count of bases not matched to a gene: 6. The CDR3 loop is CSARRLAGGSDEQFF. CDR3 DNA (partial): TGCAGTGCTAGAAGACTAGCGGGGGGAAGCGATGAG.

On this clone itself: The CDR3 end falls 3 residues outside the read, so it is completed with the germline J gene. This chain uses TRBV29-1 with TRBJ1-2; TRBD1 might be the D (6 bases). Looked up from germline, CDR1 is SQVTM and CDR2 is ANQGSEA. This CDR3 region has 14 residues. The part of the CDR3 DNA that was read is TGCAGCGTTGCGTTACCCGACAGGTCTAGGGGC. As protein: CSVALPDRSRG. The CDR3 as a whole reads CSVALPDRSRGYTF.

Frequency places this clone as medium-sized (0.01 to 0.1%). The read terminates 3 residues ahead of where the CDR3 ends, so the germline J gene completes it. Additional DNA sequences in this sample encode the identical CDR3. This sequence joins TRBV5-1 and TRBJ2-7; weak D call: TRBD2 (5 bases). Germline V gene sequence: CDR1 SGHRS, CDR2 YFSETQ. The CDR3 has 14 amino acids. Trimming removed 1 base at V and 0 bases at J, with 8 bases between. CDR3 region: CASSLSGSSYEQYF. The part of the CDR3 DNA that was read is TGCGCCAGCAGCTTGTCGGGGAGCTCCTACGAG.

On this clone itself: From the germline J gene comes the end of the CDR3, since the read stops 3 residues before it. The chain combines TRBV10-3 with TRBJ2-3, with a tentative D call TRBD2 (6 bases). The CDR3 has 15 residues. The germline V gene encodes CDR1 ENHRY and CDR2 SYGVKD. V gave up 9 bases and J gave up 4 bases, with 20 bases separating them. CDR3 loop: CAMAPEEGRPDTQYF. The sequenced part of the CDR3 DNA is TGTGCCATGGCGCCCGAGGAGGGTAGGCCAGATACG.

Remarks on this clone: The read terminates 3 residues before the CDR3 end, so the remaining end is supplied by the germline J gene. This chain links TRBV7-6 with TRBJ2-4; D may be TRBD1 (5 bases). The CDR3 runs to 13 residues. Per the germline V gene, CDR1 is SGHVS and CDR2 is FNYEAQ. The sequenced CDR3 bases are TGTGCCAGCAGCTTAGCGGGGCATCAGCCT. Encoded protein: CASSLAGHQP. The complete CDR3 protein is CASSLAGHQPQYF.

Notes on this clone: The read ends 3 residues shy of where the CDR3 ends; the end is completed using the germline J gene. The J gene is TRBJ2-1, the V gene TRBV7-2, with TRBD2 matching over 8 bases. The junction had 5 bases not matched to a gene; V was cut back by 3 bases and J by 4 bases. The CDR3 is 15 amino acids. Germline V lookup: CDR1 SGHTA, CDR2 FQGNSA. The CDR3 protein is CASSFGGGRYNEQFF. The covered CDR3 bases are TGTGCCAGCAGCTTCGGGGGGGGGCGATACAATGAG.

Details on this clone: The CDR3 end lies 3 residues beyond the end of the read and is filled in from the germline J gene. The chain has TRBV18 and TRBJ2-3, with 9 bases lining up with TRBD1. CDR1 and CDR2 (germline): KGHSH, LQKENI. The ends lost 4 bases at V and 5 bases at J; junction bases unmatched: 13. This CDR3 spans 17 amino acids. CDR3 bases read: TGTGCCAGCTCACTAAACCGGGACAGGGCGCGGAAAGATACG. As protein: CASSLNRDRARKDT. The entire CDR3 protein is CASSLNRDRARKDTQYF.

Comment on this clone: The read gets to within 3 residues of the CDR3 end, and the germline J gene fills in the rest. The rearrangement uses TRBV7-8 and TRBJ2-3; 7 nucleotides align to TRBD2. The CDR3 extends over 15 amino acids. Germline-derived CDR1 and CDR2 are SGHVS and FQNEAQ. CDR3 DNA, as far as it was read: TGTGCCAGCAGCTTGGACGGGGGGTTAAAAGAGACG. This sequence encodes CASSLDGGLKET. The whole CDR3 reads CASSLDGGLKETQYF. Combining the CDR3 with reference TRBV7-8 and TRBJ2-3 gives the whole variable domain GAGVSQSPRYKVAKRGQDVALRCDPISGHVSLFWYQQALGQGPEFLTYFQNEAQLDKSGLPSDRFFAERPEGSVSTLKIQRTQQEDSAVYLCASSLDGGLKETQYFGPGTRLTVL.

As to this clone: The sequenced fragment ends 3 residues before the CDR3 boundary, so the rest is inferred from the germline J gene. The genes are TRBV5-6 and TRBJ1-6, with D perhaps matching TRBD1 (5 bases). The CDR3 runs to 13 residues. V gave up 1 base and J gave up 9 bases, with 8 bases separating them. Germline V gene data show CDR1 as SGHDT and CDR2 as YYEEEE. The sequenced CDR3 bases are TGTGCCAGCAGCTTGACAGGAGTTTCACCC. It translates to CASSLTGVSP. The entire CDR3 protein reads CASSLTGVSPLHF.

Concerning this clone itself: The CDR3 end lies 3 residues beyond the end of the read and is filled in from the germline J gene. The same CDR3 is also encoded by other DNA sequences in this sample. This chain connects TRBV7-2 to TRBJ1-2; perhaps TRBD1 as D (6 bases). The length of the CDR3 is 15 residues. The germline V gene encodes CDR1 SGHTA and CDR2 FQGNSA. CDR3 region: CASSLSSGGADTYTF. CDR3 bases read: TGTGCCAGCAGCTTAAGTAGCGGGGGGGCGGATACC.

Concerning this clone itself: The read comes to an end 3 residues before the CDR3 does, leaving the germline J gene to fill in the end. The rearrangement links TRBV13 to TRBJ1-1; unclear D gene. The CDR3 has 16 residues. Germline-derived CDR1 and CDR2 are PRHDT and FYEKMQ (reference sequence). The CDR3: CASSLGWMRTPREAFF. The covered CDR3 bases are TGTGCCAGCAGCTTGGGTTGGATGCGGACTCCCCGGGAG.

Of note for this clone: From the germline J gene comes the end of the CDR3, since the read stops 3 residues before it. V gene TRBV30 combines with J gene TRBJ1-2; TRBD1 aligns across 9 bases. Per the germline V gene, CDR1 is GTSNPN and CDR2 is SVGIG (reference sequence). This CDR3 contains 14 residues. The V segment lost 4 bases and the J segment 4 bases; nucleotides outside the gene matches: 7. This chain's CDR3 is CAWNRGQASYGYTF. CDR3 DNA, as far as it was read: TGTGCCTGGAACAGGGGGCAAGCTAGCTATGGC.

With regard to this clone: The read terminates 3 residues before the CDR3 end, so the remaining end is supplied by the germline J gene. Other DNA sequences in this specimen translate into the identical CDR3. The V and J genes are TRBV20-1 and TRBJ1-3; perhaps TRBD1 as D (5 bases). The germline V gene has CDR1 DFQATT and CDR2 SNEGSKA (reference sequence). The CDR3 consists of 14 residues. V was pared by 5 bases and J by 3 bases, with 14 bases between. CDR3 region: CSALRDFGGNTIYF. The sequenced part of the CDR3 DNA is TGCAGTGCTCTAAGGGACTTTGGTGGAAACACC.

As concerns this clone: The read terminates 3 residues before the CDR3 end, so the remaining end is supplied by the germline J gene. V gene TRBV7-8 combines with J gene TRBJ1-4, with TRBD1 matching over 7 bases. The CDR3 totals 14 residues. The V and J ends lost 7 bases and 8 bases, in that order; junction bases with no gene match: 10. The germline V gene encodes CDR1 SGHVS and CDR2 FQNEAQ. CDR3 sequence: CASTPQGRKEKLFF. Incomplete CDR3 DNA: TGTGCCAGCACCCCACAGGGGAGAAAGGAAAAA.

This clone is deemed medium-sized by its frequency. The read finishes 3 residues shy of the CDR3 end, and the germline J gene is used to complete it. The chain joins TRBV4-2 to TRBJ2-5; D is possibly TRBD1 (5 bases). CDR3 length equals 15 residues. V shed 0 bases and J shed 5 bases, with 13 bases lying between them. CDR1 LGHNA and CDR2 YNFKEQ come from the germline V gene. The CDR3 region is CASSQDRPGQETQYF. Incomplete CDR3 DNA: TGTGCCAGCAGCCAAGATCGCCCAGGGCAGGAGACC.

Concerning this clone: The read gets to within 3 residues of the CDR3 end, and the germline J gene fills in the rest. The gene calls are TRBV11-2 and TRBJ1-2; D gene ambiguous. Trimming shortened V by 5 bases and J by 1 base, and 14 bases separated the two germline ends. The CDR3 runs to 15 residues. Per germline, CDR1 SGHAT and CDR2 FQNNGV. The sequenced CDR3 bases are TGTGCCAGCAGCCCCACCCACACAGTTAACTATGGC. This encodes CASSPTHTVNYG. The entire CDR3 sequence reads CASSPTHTVNYGYTF.

In the case of this clone: The sequence runs out 3 residues before the end of the CDR3; the remainder is reconstructed from the germline J gene. This rearrangement joins TRBV7-9 to TRBJ2-4, with D unresolved. The length of the CDR3 is 13 residues. CDR1 is SEHNR and CDR2 is FQNEAQ in the germline V gene (reference sequence). The sequenced CDR3 bases are TGTGCCAGCAGCGAAAGTTTGATCTATGGT. Amino acid sequence: CASSESLIYG. The CDR3 as a whole reads CASSESLIYGQYF. The full variable domain, with the rest looked up from reference TRBV7-9 and TRBJ2-4, is DTGVSQNPRHKITKRGQNVTFRCDPISEHNRLYWYRQTLGQGPEFLTYFQNEAQLEKSRLLSDRFSAERPKGSFSTLEIQRTEQGDSAMYLCASSESLIYGQYFGAGTRLSVL.

As to this clone: Read sequence stops 3 residues before the CDR3 end, and the germline J gene provides the missing end. The J gene is TRBJ2-1, the V gene TRBV11-2, with 8 bases aligning to TRBD2. The CDR3 is 13 residues long. Looked up from germline, CDR1 is SGHAT and CDR2 is FQNNGV. V shed 4 bases and J 7 bases; nucleotides not matched to a gene: 3. CDR3 loop: CASSSGLVNEQFF. Partial CDR3 DNA: TGTGCCAGCAGCTCGGGACTAGTAAATGAG.

Comments on this clone: The CDR3 end is not reached by the read, which stops 3 residues before it; the germline J gene fills it in. The chain is built from TRBV23-1 and TRBJ1-5; 9 bases are a match to TRBD1. TRBV23-1 is an ORF for which the function is uncertain. CDR3 length: 14 amino acids. Trimming took 2 bases from V and 9 from J; bases not matched to a gene: 5. The CDR3 is CASSQRDRVSPQHF. The part of the CDR3 DNA that was read is TGCGCCAGCAGTCAACGGGACAGGGTTTCGCCC.

About this clone itself: The read comes to an end 3 residues before the CDR3 does, leaving the germline J gene to fill in the end. This chain links TRBV19 with TRBJ1-3; tentatively, D is TRBD1 (5 bases). This CDR3 region has 17 residues. V lost 4 bases and J lost 0, with 16 bases in between. Germline CDR1 is LNHDA and CDR2 is SQIVND (reference sequence). The CDR3 sequence: CASSTVQAWASGNTIYF. The sequenced part of the CDR3 DNA is TGTGCCAGTAGTACGGTACAGGCTTGGGCCTCTGGAAACACC.

A remark on this clone: Read data end 3 residues before the CDR3 end; the end is taken from the germline J gene. This chain connects TRBV6-4 to TRBJ1-6, with TRBD1 identical over 7 bases. The CDR3 covers 13 residues. The junction had 5 bases not matched to a gene; V was cut back by 8 bases and J by 7 bases. Germline V lookup: CDR1 MRHNA, CDR2 SNTAGT. Incomplete CDR3 DNA: TGTGCCAGCGCCGGGACAGAGAATTCACCC. Protein product: CASAGTENSP. The CDR3 reads in full as CASAGTENSPLHF.

About this clone itself: The read ends 3 residues shy of where the CDR3 ends; the end is completed using the germline J gene. The V call is TRBV6-1, the J call TRBJ2-3; 10 nucleotides agree with TRBD2. After removal of 4 bases from V and 5 bases from J, the junction contained 9 bases not matched to a gene. The CDR3 extends over 16 amino acids. Germline values: CDR1 MNHNS, CDR2 SASEGT. Partial CDR3 DNA: TGTGCCAGCAGTGGGACAAGCGGGGGGGGTGGAGATACG. Its protein product is CASSGTSGGGGDT. The full CDR3 protein is CASSGTSGGGGDTQYF.

About this clone: The CDR3 end lies 3 residues beyond the end of the read and is filled in from the germline J gene. J is TRBJ2-2 and V is TRBV19, with TRBD2 identical over 12 bases. This CDR3 contains 18 residues. V shed 7 bases, J shed 7 bases, and the junction held 16 bases outside the gene matches. The germline V gene has CDR1 LNHDA and CDR2 SQIVND (reference sequence). The chain's CDR3 is CASTAAKGLAGKGGELFF. The part of the CDR3 DNA that was read is TGTGCCAGTACCGCCGCGAAAGGACTAGCGGGAAAGGGCGGGGAG.

With respect to this clone: The read ends 3 residues before the CDR3 terminus; that terminus is restored from the germline J gene. V is TRBV5-1 and J is TRBJ2-1, with D perhaps matching TRBD1 (6 bases). V was cut by 3 bases and J by 6 bases, with 13 bases left in between. Germline V gene sequence: CDR1 SGHRS, CDR2 YFSETQ. This CDR3 contains 14 residues. CDR3 bases read: TGCGCCAGCAGCTCAGAACTCAGGGGCAATGAG. This gives the protein CASSSELRGNE. Given in full, the CDR3 is CASSSELRGNEQFF.

Concerning this clone: The sequence runs out 3 residues before the end of the CDR3; the remainder is reconstructed from the germline J gene. The chain has TRBV18 and TRBJ2-1; 7 nucleotides align to TRBD1. The germline gives CDR1 KGHSH, CDR2 LQKENI. V lost 6 bases and J lost 5; bases outside the gene matches: 4. The CDR3 contains 13 residues. Partial CDR3 DNA: TGTGCCAGCTCGCAGGGACAGAACAATGAG. This translates into CASSQGQNNE. The CDR3, in full, reads CASSQGQNNEQFF. Using reference TRBV18 and TRBJ2-1 for the parts outside the CDR3, the full variable domain is NAGVMQNPRHLVRRRGQEARLRCSPMKGHSHVYWYRQLPEEGLKFMVYLQKENIIDESGMPKERFSAEFPKEGPSILRIQQVVRGDSAAYFCASSQGQNNEQFFGPGTRLTVL.

Comments on this clone: The CDR3 end lies 3 residues beyond the end of the read and is filled in from the germline J gene. The chain employs TRBV11-2 and TRBJ1-1; D is unclear. This CDR3 is built from 14 residues. Germline-derived CDR1 and CDR2 are SGHAT and FQNNGV. V lost 0 bases and J lost 4, with 9 bases in between. The CDR3 bases that were read are TGTGCCAGCAGCTTAGATCTTGGCAGCACTGAA. This encodes CASSLDLGSTE. In full, the CDR3 reads CASSLDLGSTEAFF.

Worth noting for this clone: Sequencing ends 3 residues short of the CDR3 end; the germline J gene provides the rest. This chain connects TRBV20-1 to TRBJ2-3; 13 nucleotides match TRBD2. Germline CDR1 is DFQATT and CDR2 is SNEGSKA (reference sequence). V shed 6 bases, J shed 2 bases, and the junction held 8 bases outside the gene matches. CDR3 size: 16 residues. The CDR3 reads CSALTGLAGDTDTQYF. Incomplete CDR3 DNA: TGCAGTGCATTAACCGGACTAGCGGGAGACACAGATACG.

About this clone: The read falls 3 residues short of the CDR3 end, and the missing part is taken from the germline J gene. V gene TRBV12-5 combines with J gene TRBJ1-1, with D possibly TRBD1 on 6 matching bases. The CDR3 totals 15 residues. Germline V gene lookup returns CDR1 LGHNT and CDR2 FRNRAP. V dropped 5 bases and J dropped 0 bases, with 13 bases sitting between them. The CDR3 loop reads CASGGGDTMNTEAFF. Partial CDR3 DNA: TGTGCTAGTGGTGGAGGGGACACAATGAACACTGAA.